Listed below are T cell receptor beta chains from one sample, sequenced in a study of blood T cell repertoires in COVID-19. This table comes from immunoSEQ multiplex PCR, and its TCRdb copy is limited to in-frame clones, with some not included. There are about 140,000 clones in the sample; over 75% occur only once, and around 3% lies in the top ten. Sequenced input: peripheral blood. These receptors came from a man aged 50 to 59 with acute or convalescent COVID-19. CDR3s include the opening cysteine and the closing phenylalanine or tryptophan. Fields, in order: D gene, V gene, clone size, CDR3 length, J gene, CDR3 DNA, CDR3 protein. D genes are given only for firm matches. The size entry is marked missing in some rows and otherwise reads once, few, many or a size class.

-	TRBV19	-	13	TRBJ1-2	TGTGCCACCAAACAGGACCGTAACTATGGCTACACCTTC	CATKQDRNYGYTF
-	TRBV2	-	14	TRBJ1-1	TGTGCCAGCAGTGACAGGAGGATGAACACTGAAGCTTTCTTT	CASSDRRMNTEAFF
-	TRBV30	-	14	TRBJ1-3	TGTGCCTGGACGCAGGGCCTGGAGGGAAACACCATATATTTT	CAWTQGLEGNTIYF
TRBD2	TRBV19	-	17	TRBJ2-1	TGTGCCAGTAGTATCAACGGAGGGGCTAGCGGGGGGAATGAGCAGTTCTTC	CASSINGGASGGNEQFF
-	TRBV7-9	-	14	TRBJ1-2	TGTGCCAGCATTCGGATCAGGGATCTCGAGGGCTACACCTTC	CASIRIRDLEGYTF
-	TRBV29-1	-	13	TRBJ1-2	TGCAGCGTTGTTCCAGGGACTAACTATGGCTACACCTTC	CSVVPGTNYGYTF
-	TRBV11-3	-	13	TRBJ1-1	TGTGCCAGCAGCTTAGAGGAGGACACTGAAGCTTTCTTT	CASSLEEDTEAFF
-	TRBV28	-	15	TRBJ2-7	TGTGCCAGCACAGGGACTGCCTTGTTCTCCTACGAGCAGTACTTC	CASTGTALFSYEQYF
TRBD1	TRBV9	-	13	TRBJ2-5	TGTGCCAGCAGCGAGGACAGGGACAATCCCCAGTACTTC	CASSEDRDNPQYF
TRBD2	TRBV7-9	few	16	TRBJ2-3	TGTGCCAGCAGTCTAGAAGGCGCTAGCGGGGGTAATACGCAGTATTTT	CASSLEGASGGNTQYF
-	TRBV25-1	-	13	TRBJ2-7	TGTGCCAGCAGGAAGGGGTCATCTATCGAGCAGTACTTC	CASRKGSSIEQYF
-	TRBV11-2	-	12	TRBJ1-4	TGTGCCAGCAGCCTCAGGGGAGAAAAACTGTTTTTT	CASSLRGEKLFF
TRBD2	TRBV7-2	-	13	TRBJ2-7	TGTGCCAGCAGCTTGGGGGGGGGCTACGAGCAGTACTTC	CASSLGGGYEQYF
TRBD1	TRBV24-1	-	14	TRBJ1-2	TGTGCCACCAGTGGGGACAGGGGAGAGGATGGCTACACCTTC	CATSGDRGEDGYTF
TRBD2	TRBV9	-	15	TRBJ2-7	TGTGCCAGCAGCGTAGGTAGCGGGTTCGCCTACGAGCAGTACTTC	CASSVGSGFAYEQYF
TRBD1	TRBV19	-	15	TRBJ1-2	TGTGCCAGTAGTATAGATCCCGGACAGGGGGTCGGCTACACCTTC	CASSIDPGQGVGYTF
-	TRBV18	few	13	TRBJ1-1	TGTGCCAGCTCACCACAAGGCGGGGTAGTAGCTTTCTTT	CASSPQGGVVAFF
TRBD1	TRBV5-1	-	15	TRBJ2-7	TGCGCCAGCAGCTACGGACAGGGAAGCCACTACGAGCAGTACTTC	CASSYGQGSHYEQYF
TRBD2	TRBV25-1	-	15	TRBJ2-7	TGTGCCAGCACCCAGTACACTAGCGGGGGTTACGAGCAGTACTTC	CASTQYTSGGYEQYF
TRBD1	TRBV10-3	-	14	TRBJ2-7	TGTGCCATCAGTACCGGGACAGAGTTCTACGAGCAGTACTTC	CAISTGTEFYEQYF
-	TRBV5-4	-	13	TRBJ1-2	TGTGCCAGCAGCTTGGACAGCAACTATGGCTACACCTTC	CASSLDSNYGYTF
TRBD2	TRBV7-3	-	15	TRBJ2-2	TGTGCCAGCAGCACTACTAGCGGGAGGGCCGGGGAGCTGTTTTTT	CASSTTSGRAGELFF
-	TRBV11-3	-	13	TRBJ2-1	TGTGCCAGCAGCTTAGTCCCCGGGAATGAGCAGTTCTTC	CASSLVPGNEQFF
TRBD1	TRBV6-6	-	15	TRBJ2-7	TGTGCCAGCAGTAACTTGGACAGGAGCTCCTACGAGCAGTACTTC	CASSNLDRSSYEQYF
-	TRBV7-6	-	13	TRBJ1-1	TGTGCCAGCAGCTTGTACGGGGGTGCTGAAGCTTTCTTT	CASSLYGGAEAFF
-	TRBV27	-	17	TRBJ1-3	TGTGCCAGCAGTTTATCGTACAGCCTAAACTCTGGAAACACCATATATTTT	CASSLSYSLNSGNTIYF
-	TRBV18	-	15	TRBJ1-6	TGTGCCAGCTCACCACGGAGACAGGTGGACTCACCCCTCCACTTT	CASSPRRQVDSPLHF
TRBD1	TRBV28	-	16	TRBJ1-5	TGTGCCAGCAGTTTACCTGACAGGGTTCACAATCAGCCCCAGCATTTT	CASSLPDRVHNQPQHF
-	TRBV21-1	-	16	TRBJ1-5	TGTGCCAGCAGCAAACAGTTCCAGGGTGTCCCACAGCCCCAGCATTTT	CASSKQFQGVPQPQHF
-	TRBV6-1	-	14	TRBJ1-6	TGTGCCAGCCGCCTAAACAGGGCCTCCTTCTTGCTCCACTTT	CASRLNRASFLLHF